The 21 T cell receptor beta chains below come from one sample, sequenced in a study of CD8+CD57+ T cells in acquired aplastic anemia. Sequencing was done on patients that had shown CD8+CD57+ cell expansion by flow cytometry. Genomic DNA provided the template from which TCR beta VDJ and CDR3 profiles were obtained. TCRdb re-derived calls from the reads in MiXCR, one entry per CDR3 protein. Of about 160,000 distinct CDR3 sequences listed, around half were seen once; the top ten hold about 2.8%. The specimen was sorted CD4+, CD8+, or CD8+CD57+ T cells (not recorded which) from PBMCs. These receptors were taken from a human donor with aplastic anemia.

The chain employs TRBV6-5 and TRBJ2-7, with D hard to call. V dropped 4 bases and J dropped 4 bases, with 11 bases sitting between them. Germline V lookup: CDR1 MNHEY, CDR2 SVGAGI. The CDR3 runs 13 residues. CDR3 protein: CASSSDISYEQYF. The CDR3 DNA is TGTGCCAGCAGTTCAGACATTAGTTACGAGCAGTACTTC.

Ten or more counts support this clonotype. The V call is TRBV19, the J call TRBJ1-1, with D unclear. Looked up from germline, CDR1 is LNHDA and CDR2 is SQIVND (reference sequence). V was clipped by 3 bases and J by 5 bases, with 16 bases between them. The CDR3 has 15 residues. In DNA, the CDR3 is TGTGCCAGTAGTATCCAGCGAGGGTCCAGAACTGAAGCTTTCTTT. This codes for CASSIQRGSRTEAFF.

This clonotype was detected ten times or more. The chain carries TRBV5-8 and TRBJ2-3, with 9 bases that match TRBD2. The germline V gene encodes CDR1 SGHTS and CDR2 YDEGEE. J gave up 3 bases and V 7 bases, and 6 bases lay outside the gene matches. The CDR3 consists of 14 residues. The CDR3 bases are TGTGCCAGCCCTGCGGGAGGGCCGACAGATACGCAGTATTTT. Protein sequence: CASPAGGPTDTQYF.

This rearrangement joins TRBV19 to TRBJ2-1; TRBD2 matches at 10 bases. V shed 5 bases and J 0 bases; nucleotides not matched to a gene: 1. The CDR3 contains 15 residues. Germline loops: CDR1 LNHDA, CDR2 SQIVND (reference sequence). The CDR3 nucleotides read TGTGCCAGTAGTGCTAGCGGGAGCTCCTACAATGAGCAGTTCTTC. Translation: CASSASGSSYNEQFF. Full variable domain (missing parts from reference TRBV19 and TRBJ2-1): DGGITQSPKYLFRKEGQNVTLSCEQNLNHDAMYWYRQDPGQGLRLIYYSQIVNDFQKGDIAEGYSVSREKKESFPLTVTSAQKNPTAFYLCASSASGSSYNEQFFGPGTRLTVL.

This chain links TRBV18 with TRBJ2-5; TRBD1 aligns across 7 bases. Germline CDR1 KGHSH, CDR2 LQKENI. The CDR3 consists of 14 residues. After removal of 2 bases from V and 2 bases from J, the junction contained 2 bases not matched to a gene. CDR3 sequence reads: CASSPLQGQETQYF. The DNA of the CDR3 is TGTGCCAGCTCACCATTACAGGGGCAAGAGACCCAGTACTTC.

This clonotype was counted at least ten times. J is TRBJ1-2 and V is TRBV2; no definite D call. The germline CDR1 and CDR2 sequences are SNHLY and FYNNEI. Trimming pared 9 bases from V and 8 bases from J, leaving 16 bases between. This CDR3 contains 12 residues. The CDR3 here is CASSSRAPGYTF. The CDR3 region has the DNA TGTGCCAGTAGCAGCAGAGCGCCCGGCTACACCTTC.

The CDR3 sequence is CASSLQNGGPYEQYF. CDR3 DNA sequence: TGTGCCAGCAGCTTACAGAACGGGGGGCCCTACGAGCAGTACTTC. The chain employs TRBV7-3 and TRBJ2-7, with D maybe TRBD2 (7 bases). Germline CDR1 and CDR2: SGHTA and FQGTGA. Trimming shortened V by 2 bases and J by 2 bases, and 13 bases separated the two germline ends. The CDR3 totals 15 residues. The full variable domain, with the rest looked up from reference TRBV7-3 and TRBJ2-7, is GAGVSQTPSNKVTEKGKYVELRCDPISGHTALYWYRQSLGQGPEFLIYFQGTGAADDSGLPNDRFFAVRPEGSVSTLKIQRTERGDSAVYLCASSLQNGGPYEQYFGPGTRLTVT.

This sequence joins TRBV10-3 and TRBJ2-2, with 8 positions matching TRBD2. This CDR3 is built from 11 residues. Germline V lookup: CDR1 ENHRY, CDR2 SYGVKD. V trimming: 10 bases; J trimming: 6 bases; junction bases outside the gene matches: 1. The DNA of the CDR3 is TGTGCCACCGGGGGGGCCGGGGAGCTGTTTTTT. This translates into CATGGAGELFF.

Ten or more counts support this clonotype. An end of the junction does not agree with germline; a read error may underlie this. This chain connects TRBV5-4 to TRBJ1-1; D not certain. Germline loops: CDR1 SGHNT, CDR2 YYREEE (reference sequence). This CDR3 comprises 13 residues. The CDR3 DNA reads TGTGCCAGCAGTTTGGAGGTAGGCGCTGAAGCTTTCTTT. Its translation is CASSLEVGAEAFF.

The J gene is TRBJ2-5, the V gene TRBV10-3; D perhaps matches TRBD2 (6 bases). Germline V gene lookup returns CDR1 ENHRY and CDR2 SYGVKD. V was shortened by 3 bases and J by 4 bases, with 9 bases between the two germline ends. The CDR3 is 13 residues long. The chain's CDR3 is CAISDGGGETQYF. The CDR3 DNA reads as TGTGCCATCAGTGATGGGGGAGGAGAGACCCAGTACTTC.

The chain combines TRBV20-1 with TRBJ2-5; D is unclear. This CDR3 comprises 13 residues. V was clipped by 6 bases and J by 2 bases, with 13 bases between them. Germline V gene sequence: CDR1 DFQATT, CDR2 SNEGSKA (reference sequence). The CDR3 region has the DNA TGCAGTGCGGGCGACTTCGAACAAGAGACCCAGTACTTC. It translates to CSAGDFEQETQYF.

The chain recombines TRBV7-2 with TRBJ1-1; D is unclear. V was shortened by 6 bases and J by 10 bases, with 24 bases between the two germline ends. The length of the CDR3 is 15 residues. Germline V CDR1 and CDR2: SGHTA, FQGNSA. CDR3 coding DNA: TGTGCCAGCAGGGATGAGCCTAACCCTAGGCGGGGAGCTTTCTTT. Translating gives CASRDEPNPRRGAFF.

In regard to this clonotype: At one boundary the junction diverges from the germline segment, which might be a read error. This chain connects TRBV2 to TRBJ1-3; D gene ambiguous. This CDR3 is built from 13 residues. CDR1 SNHLY and CDR2 FYNNEI come from the germline V gene. The CDR3 DNA reads TGTGCTAGCATGGAGGGTCCCAGAAACACCATATATTTT. Translation gives CASMEGPRNTIYF.

V usage is TRBV25-1 and J usage is TRBJ2-7; 12 bases agree with TRBD2. Germline CDR1 is MGHDK and CDR2 is SYGVNS. The CDR3 sequence is 17 residues long. The V segment lost 5 bases and the J segment 0 bases; nucleotides outside the gene matches: 8. The CDR3 DNA sequence: TGTGCCAGCAGTAGCGGGACTAGCGGGCCTCTCTCCTACGAGCAGTACTTC. Encoded protein: CASSSGTSGPLSYEQYF.

This clonotype has ten or more counts. The V gene is TRBV9, the J gene TRBJ2-6; TRBD1 matches at 10 bases. Germline V CDR1 and CDR2: SGDLS, YYNGEE. The V gene end was trimmed by 4 bases and the J gene end by 1 base; junction bases not matched to a gene: 8. CDR3 length: 18 amino acids. The CDR3 sequence is CASSLRDRGMSGANVLTF. The CDR3 nucleotides are TGTGCCAGCAGCCTCAGGGACAGGGGCATGTCTGGGGCCAACGTCCTGACTTTC.

V is TRBV5-6 and J is TRBJ1-1; 11 nucleotides agree with TRBD1. There are 16 residues in the CDR3. The trim removed 4 bases at V and 4 bases at J, leaving 9 bases unmatched. Germline loops: CDR1 SGHDT, CDR2 YYEEEE. The CDR3: CASSPGQGAFGTEAFF. CDR3 DNA: TGTGCCAGCAGCCCCGGACAGGGGGCGTTTGGCACTGAAGCTTTCTTT. Using reference TRBV5-6 and TRBJ1-1 for the parts outside the CDR3, the full variable domain is DAGVTQSPTHLIKTRGQQVTLRCSPKSGHDTVSWYQQALGQGPQFIFQYYEEEERQRGNFPDRFSGHQFPNYSSELNVNALLLGDSALYLCASSPGQGAFGTEAFFGQGTRLTVV.

About this clonotype: A much larger clone sits a single nucleotide away, making a read error possible. The chain links TRBV4-1 to TRBJ2-1; the match to TRBD2 covers 8 bases. The CDR3 length is 17 residues. Germline loops: CDR1 MGHRA, CDR2 YSYEKL. The CDR3 coding sequence is TGCGCCAGCAGCCCTACTAGCGGAGGAGCAAGGTTGAGTGAGCAGCTCTTC. Its protein is CASSPTSGGARLSEQLF.

This clonotype was found many times. This chain joins TRBV5-1 and TRBJ2-1; TRBD2 aligns across 10 bases. The CDR3 consists of 16 residues. Looked up from germline, CDR1 is SGHRS and CDR2 is YFSETQ. Losses at the gene ends were 4 bases for V and 4 bases for J; bases not matched to a gene: 8. The CDR3 sequence: CASSPAGLAKYNEQFF. CDR3 nucleotides: TGCGCCAGCAGCCCGGCGGGACTAGCGAAATACAATGAGCAGTTCTTC.

In the case of this clonotype: A junction boundary mismatches the germline segment, possibly from a read error. The chain couples TRBV7-9 to TRBJ1-5; no firm D call. Germline V gene lookup returns CDR1 SEHNR and CDR2 FQNEAQ (reference sequence). The CDR3 runs to 13 residues. The CDR3 DNA reads as TGTGCTAGCAGCTTAGAGGAGAATCAGCCCCAGCATTTT. The encoded protein is CASSLEENQPQHF.

A remark on this clonotype: Just one base apart from a much larger clone, this may be a read error. The V gene is TRBV12-3 or TRBV12-4, the J gene TRBJ1-5, with a weak D call TRBD1 (6 bases). The CDR3 covers 14 residues. CDR3 in amino acids: CANSFLGGDQPQHF. DNA for the CDR3: TGTGCCAACAGTTTTTTGGGGGGCGATCAGCCCCAGCATTTT.

About this clonotype itself: The conserved phenylalanine or tryptophan normally closing the CDR3 is absent here, so this likely arose from a read error. This sequence joins TRBV11-2 and TRBJ2-7; TRBD2 agrees at 8 bases. CDR3 size: 18 residues. CDR1 is SGHAT and CDR2 is FQNNGV in the germline V gene. The V gene end was trimmed by 6 bases and the J gene end by 4 bases; junction bases not matched to a gene: 20. The CDR3 reads CASSLYISGRGGRYEQYS. The CDR3 bases are TGTGCCAGCAGTTTATATATAAGCGGGAGAGGAGGTCGGTACGAGCAGTACTCC.